This note documents a single TCR beta chain sequence. What antigen it recognizes has not been identified. Per-base qualities were not stored, and no clone one base away is much larger. This sample was included in a study of blood T cell repertoires in COVID-19 (dated by TCRdb to 2019 to 2021). Regarding the research as a whole: Samples from collaborators originated in the United States, Italy and Spain and spanned both the acute and convalescent phases of COVID-19. Sample metadata almost always included a de-identified subject ID, COVID-19 status, age in years and sex. The material from the prospective study consisted of cDNA or gDNA derived from T cells, B-cell-depleted T cells, or PBMCs. HLA class I and class II types, where available, came from metadata supplied by the sample provider rather than from assay-based typing. The repertoires were released in a freely available public database meant as a resource for research on the immune response to SARS-CoV-2. Deeply sampled blood TCRbeta repertoires from subjects exposed to, actively infected with, or recovered from COVID-19 were included in the dataset. The samples were drawn from the first 160 participants of the ongoing ImmuneRACE study and from some 1,300 subjects provided by 6 global collaborators. The paper as a whole reports these results and caveats: The amount of clinical and demographic metadata varied by source and participant and was provided uncurated.

TCRbeta CDR3 regions were amplified from genomic DNA by means of the immunoSEQ Assay, a bias-controlled multiplex PCR. In the authors' own workflow: The number of nucleated cells in each sample was estimated by amplification of reference gene primers within the assay. To quantify the absolute abundance of each unique TCRbeta CDR3 rearrangement, sequence reads were collapsed and filtered. For each sample, productive Simpson clonality was calculated by taking the square root of Simpson's diversity index across productive rearrangements. The immuneACCESS repertoire file appears here via TCRdb, limited to in-frame rearrangements. These files lack a portion of the clones; in checked studies, under half of the deficit traces to unresolved V genes, and the cause of the others is not known. The V and J calls and the clone size are those of that table, but D and trimming were determined from the DNA. This sample lists 250,000 to 300,000 clones; roughly 85% were detected once. Approximately 10% of the sample comes from the top ten.

Collaborating institutions collected whole blood in K2EDTA tubes following their own protocols. For TCRbeta analysis, collaborator samples were shipped as frozen whole blood, as isolated PBMCs, or as DNA extracted from either sample type. The germline ends are 12 bases apart after V is trimmed by 9 bases and J by 6 bases. From the cysteine up to the phenylalanine, the CDR3 has a length of 12 residues. Only the CDR3 DNA stays, 36 bases, in frame from base 1. The sample consisted of peripheral blood. The sequence is built from TRBV12-3 or TRBV12-4 and TRBJ1-5; TRBD1 could be the D gene, as 5 bases match. The source of this sequence is a woman in her 70s with acute or convalescent COVID-19. The CDR3 has the sequence CASGQGTQPQHF. The nucleotide sequence is TGTGCCAGTGGTCAGGGAACTCAGCCCCAGCATTTT.